This TCR beta chain derives from a study of cytomegalovirus exposure and HLA in healthy donors. The PCR made use of 60 Vbeta and 13 Jbeta primers. The protocol was immunoSEQ multiplex PCR, while the TCRdb copy is restricted to in-frame clones and leaves out a portion. Of some 180,000 clones listed, roughly 87% were seen once; the top ten hold approximately 1.1%. Remarks on this clone: The antigen is undetermined. Within the sample, other DNA sequences also encode this same CDR3.

The study, taken as a whole, reports: Fewer N-insertions than the 666-donor mean were reportedly shown by an Asian-associated ancestry cluster in a later analysis. Investigators reported 150 to 200 TCR beta chains as tied to cytomegalovirus.

V dropped 2 bases and J dropped 1 base, with 5 bases sitting between them. The CDR3 loop spans 13 amino acids. CDR1 is SGHTA and CDR2 is FQGNSA in the germline V gene. The rearrangement joins TRBV7-2 to TRBJ1-1; no clear D gene. This TCR derives from a boy between 2 and 10 years old in good health and CMV-seronegative. Sequencing input: PBMCs. The CDR3 DNA reads TGTGCCAGCAGCTTACGGGGGAACACTGAAGCTTTCTTT. Amino acids: CASSLRGNTEAFF.